The 9 T cell receptor beta chains listed next were all sequenced from one sample in a study of blood T cell repertoires in COVID-19. Method: immunoSEQ multiplex PCR; TCRdb's copy keeps in-frame clones and lacks some. The profile shows about 430,000 clones, 88% of them singletons. Specimen: PBMCs or T cells enriched from blood (not recorded which). These receptors all stem from a woman in her twenties or thirties with acute COVID-19.

This rearrangement joins TRBV7-2 to TRBJ1-4, with TRBD1 identical over 9 bases. Looked up from germline, CDR1 is SGHTA and CDR2 is FQGNSA. The length of the CDR3 is 13 residues. J gave up 15 bases and V 0 bases, and 5 bases lay outside the gene matches. Written as DNA, the CDR3 is TGTGCCAGCAGCTTAGCGCGGGACAGGGAAATGTTTTTT. Translation gives CASSLARDREMFF.

This clone was recorded a few times. The chain carries TRBV9 and TRBJ1-1; TRBD1 might be the D (5 bases). In germline, CDR1 is SGDLS, CDR2 YYNGEE. This CDR3 has 13 residues. V lost 0 bases and J lost 9, with 12 bases in between. The CDR3 sequence is CASSVEWGDQAFF. The CDR3 region has the DNA TGTGCCAGCAGCGTAGAGTGGGGGGATCAAGCTTTCTTT.

The chain couples TRBV7-2 to TRBJ1-5, with D perhaps matching TRBD1 (5 bases). Trimming took off 5 bases at V and 2 bases at J, with 16 bases between the two ends. CDR3 size: 16 residues. CDR1 and CDR2 from the germline V gene are SGHTA and FQGNSA. CDR3 nucleotide sequence: TGTGCCAGCAGCCTCGCAGGGATCAGGGGCAATCAGCCCCAGCATTTT. It specifies CASSLAGIRGNQPQHF.

The J gene is TRBJ1-6, the V gene TRBV5-1; D might be TRBD1 (5 bases). V was trimmed by 1 base and J by 7 bases, leaving 15 bases between them. Germline V lookup: CDR1 SGHRS, CDR2 YFSETQ. The CDR3 length is 16 residues. In nucleotides, the CDR3 is TGCGCCAGCAGCTTGCAGCAGGGCCTGGGGAATTCACCCCTCCACTTT. The encoded protein is CASSLQQGLGNSPLHF.

This chain links TRBV12-3 or TRBV12-4 with TRBJ1-2; D uncertain. V lost 5 bases and J 7 bases, leaving 11 bases between the germline ends. The CDR3 has 12 amino acids. The CDR3 spells CASSPLLFGYTF. CDR3 DNA: TGTGCCAGCAGTCCCCTTTTGTTTGGCTACACCTTC.

This rearrangement joins TRBV5-6 to TRBJ2-7; 11 bases fit TRBD2. Germline CDR1 reads SGHDT; CDR2 reads YYEEEE. Germline trimming cut 7 bases from V and 1 base from J; bases unmatched to any gene: 16. This CDR3 has 18 residues. CDR3 in amino acids: CASRIGSSGGFKSYEQYF. DNA of the CDR3: TGTGCCAGCCGCATTGGGTCTAGCGGGGGGTTTAAATCCTACGAGCAGTACTTC.

This rearrangement joins TRBV29-1 to TRBJ2-7, with 8 bases matching TRBD2. Germline-derived CDR1 and CDR2 are SQVTM and ANQGSEA. The CDR3 covers 16 residues. V was clipped by 1 base and J by 3 bases; unmatched bases: 11. DNA of the CDR3: TGCAGCGTTGAAGCGTCGGTAGCGGGGAATCGCTACGAGCAGTACTTC. The encoded protein is CSVEASVAGNRYEQYF.

This clone was observed once. The chain combines TRBV19 with TRBJ2-7, with a weak D call TRBD1 (6 bases). CDR3 length: 14 residues. The germline CDR1 and CDR2 sequences are LNHDA and SQIVND (reference sequence). With 8 bases removed from V and 3 bases from J, the gap between germline ends came to 17 bases. CDR3 coding DNA: TGTGCCAGTTGGCACAGGGAGCACTGCTACGAGCAGTACTTC. It specifies CASWHREHCYEQYF.

V is TRBV2 and J is TRBJ1-5; D not certain. The CDR3 sequence is 12 residues long. V lost 4 bases to trimming and J lost 7 bases, with 8 bases between them. Germline CDR1 is SNHLY and CDR2 is FYNNEI. In nucleotides, the CDR3 is TGTGCCAGCAGTGCCTTCGGGCAGCCCCAGCATTTT. Protein sequence: CASSAFGQPQHF.